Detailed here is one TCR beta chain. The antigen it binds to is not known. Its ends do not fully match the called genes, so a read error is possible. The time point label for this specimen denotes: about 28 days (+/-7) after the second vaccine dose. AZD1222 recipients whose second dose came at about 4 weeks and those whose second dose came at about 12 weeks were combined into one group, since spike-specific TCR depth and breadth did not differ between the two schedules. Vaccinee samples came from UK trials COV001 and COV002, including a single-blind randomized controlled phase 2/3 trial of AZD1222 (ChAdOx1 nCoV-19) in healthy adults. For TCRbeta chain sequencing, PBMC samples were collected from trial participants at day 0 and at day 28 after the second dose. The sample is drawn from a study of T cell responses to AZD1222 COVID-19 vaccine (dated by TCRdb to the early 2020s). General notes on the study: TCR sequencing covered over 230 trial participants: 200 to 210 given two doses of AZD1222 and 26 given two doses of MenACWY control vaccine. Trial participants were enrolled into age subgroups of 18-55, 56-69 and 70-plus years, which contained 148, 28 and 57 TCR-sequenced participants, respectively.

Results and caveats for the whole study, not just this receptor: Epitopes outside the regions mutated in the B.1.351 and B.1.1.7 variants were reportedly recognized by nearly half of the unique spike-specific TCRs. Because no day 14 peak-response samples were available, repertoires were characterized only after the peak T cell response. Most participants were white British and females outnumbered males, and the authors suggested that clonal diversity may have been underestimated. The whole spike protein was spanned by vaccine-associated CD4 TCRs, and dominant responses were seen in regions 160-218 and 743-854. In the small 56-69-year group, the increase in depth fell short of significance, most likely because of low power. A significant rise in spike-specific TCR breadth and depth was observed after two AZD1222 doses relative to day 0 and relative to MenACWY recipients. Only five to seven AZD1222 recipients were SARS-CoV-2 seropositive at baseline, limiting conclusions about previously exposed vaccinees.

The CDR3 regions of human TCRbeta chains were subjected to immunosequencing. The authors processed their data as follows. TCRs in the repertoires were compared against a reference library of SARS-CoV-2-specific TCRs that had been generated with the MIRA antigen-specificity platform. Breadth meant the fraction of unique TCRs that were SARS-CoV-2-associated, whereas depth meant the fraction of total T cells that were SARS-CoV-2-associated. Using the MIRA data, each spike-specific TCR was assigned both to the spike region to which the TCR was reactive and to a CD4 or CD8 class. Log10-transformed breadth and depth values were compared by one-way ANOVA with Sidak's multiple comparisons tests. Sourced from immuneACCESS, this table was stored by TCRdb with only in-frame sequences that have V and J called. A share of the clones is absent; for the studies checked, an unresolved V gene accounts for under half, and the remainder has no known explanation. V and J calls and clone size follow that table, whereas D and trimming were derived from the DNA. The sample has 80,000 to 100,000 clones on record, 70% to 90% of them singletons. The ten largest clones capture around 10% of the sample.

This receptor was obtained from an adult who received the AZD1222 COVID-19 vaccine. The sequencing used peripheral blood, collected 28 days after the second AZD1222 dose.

The sequence in DNA is TGTGCTAGCAGCCCCGGGAGGGGGGCAGAGACCCAGTACTTC. Its product reads: CASSPGRGAETQYF. The chain couples TRBV7-7 to TRBJ2-5; TRBD2 fits 8 bases in the junction. Taken from the germline V gene (reference sequence), the CDR1 and CDR2 loops are SSHAT and FNYEAQ. Counted from cysteine to phenylalanine, this CDR3 has 14 amino acids. The only DNA kept is the CDR3, 42 bases in frame from the first base. With the portions outside the CDR3 filled from the reference TRBV7-7 and TRBJ2-5 genes, the complete variable region becomes GAGVSQSPRYKVTKRGQDVTLRCDPISSHATLYWYQQALGQGPEFLTYFNYEAQPDKSGLPSDRFSAERPEGSISTLTIQRTEQRDSAMYRCASSPGRGAETQYFGPGTRLLVL.